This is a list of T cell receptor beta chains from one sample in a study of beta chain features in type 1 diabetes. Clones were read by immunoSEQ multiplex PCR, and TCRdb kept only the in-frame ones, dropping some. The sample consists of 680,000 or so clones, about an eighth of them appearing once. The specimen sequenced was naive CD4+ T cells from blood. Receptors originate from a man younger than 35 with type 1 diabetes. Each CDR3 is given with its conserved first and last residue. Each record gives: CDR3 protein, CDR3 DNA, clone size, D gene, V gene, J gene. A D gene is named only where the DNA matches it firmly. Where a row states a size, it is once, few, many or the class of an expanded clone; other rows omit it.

CDR3: CASSLAPDTSTGELFF
DNA: TGCGCCAGCAGCTTGGCTCCGGACACATCCACCGGGGAGCTGTTTTTT
size: .
D: .
V: TRBV5-1
J: TRBJ2-2

CDR3: CASSFVRRNTEAFF
DNA: TGTGCCAGCAGTTTTGTTCGGAGGAACACTGAAGCTTTCTTT
size: .
D: .
V: TRBV6-5
J: TRBJ1-1

CDR3: CASSHRKGQGYRAKNIQYF
DNA: TGTGCCAGCAGCCACAGAAAGGGACAGGGGTACCGTGCCAAAAACATTCAGTACTTC
size: few
D: TRBD1
V: TRBV11-2
J: TRBJ2-4

CDR3: CASSLRSRSEQFF
DNA: TGCGCCAGCAGCTTGAGGTCCCGGAGTGAGCAGTTCTTC
size: few
D: .
V: TRBV5-1
J: TRBJ2-1

CDR3: CASSSGSNTEAFF
DNA: TGTGCCAGCAGCTCCGGGTCGAACACTGAAGCTTTCTTT
size: few
D: .
V: TRBV7-9
J: TRBJ1-1

CDR3: CSVEKAALGYTF
DNA: TGCAGCGTTGAAAAGGCGGCTCTTGGCTACACCTTC
size: .
D: .
V: TRBV29-1
J: TRBJ1-2

CDR3: CASSESGGEAFF
DNA: TGTGCCAGCAGTGAATCGGGGGGCGAAGCTTTCTTT
size: .
D: .
V: TRBV2
J: TRBJ1-1

CDR3: CASGTGIDEKLFF
DNA: TGTGCCAGCGGGACAGGGATAGACGAAAAACTGTTTTTT
size: few
D: TRBD1
V: TRBV2
J: TRBJ1-4

CDR3: CSVEGGPTYEQYF
DNA: TGCAGCGTTGAAGGGGGACCGACCTACGAGCAGTACTTC
size: .
D: .
V: TRBV29-1
J: TRBJ2-7

CDR3: CASSSFRGINSPLHF
DNA: TGTGCCAGCAGCTCGTTTCGGGGGATTAATTCACCCCTCCACTTT
size: .
D: .
V: TRBV5-6
J: TRBJ1-6

CDR3: CASSEFHSGANVLTF
DNA: TGTGCCAGTAGTGAGTTTCACTCTGGGGCCAACGTCCTGACTTTC
size: .
D: .
V: TRBV19
J: TRBJ2-6

CDR3: CASSLDFTDTQYF
DNA: TGTGCCAGCAGTTTGGACTTCACAGATACGCAGTATTTT
size: .
D: .
V: TRBV28
J: TRBJ2-3

CDR3: CASSLVASPAGTIYNEQFF
DNA: TGTGCCAGCAGCTTAGTAGCCTCCCCCGCCGGGACAATTTACAATGAGCAGTTCTTC
size: .
D: .
V: TRBV13
J: TRBJ2-1

CDR3: CASSDGAEQYF
DNA: TGTGCCAGCAGTGACGGTGCCGAGCAGTACTTC
size: .
D: .
V: TRBV6-5
J: TRBJ2-7

CDR3: CAWRMEANYGYTF
DNA: TGTGCCTGGAGAATGGAAGCTAACTATGGCTACACCTTC
size: .
D: .
V: TRBV30
J: TRBJ1-2

CDR3: CASSGGQIAETQYF
DNA: TGTGCCAGCAGTGGGGGACAGATAGCGGAGACCCAGTACTTC
size: .
D: TRBD1
V: TRBV28
J: TRBJ2-5

CDR3: CASSLQGAISNSPLHF
DNA: TGTGCCAGCAGCTTACAGGGGGCGATTTCTAATTCACCCCTCCACTTT
size: .
D: TRBD1
V: TRBV7-9
J: TRBJ1-6

CDR3: CASSPSSPGAGTGELFF
DNA: TGCGCCAGCAGCCCATCCTCCCCGGGGGCTGGCACCGGGGAGCTGTTTTTT
size: .
D: .
V: TRBV5-1
J: TRBJ2-2

CDR3: CATETGASPISYEQYF
DNA: TGTGCCACCGAGACAGGAGCAAGCCCGATCTCCTACGAGCAGTACTTC
size: .
D: .
V: TRBV7-9
J: TRBJ2-7

CDR3: CASSSPGSGANVLTF
DNA: TGTGCCAGCAGCTCCCCTGGGTCCGGGGCCAACGTCCTGACTTTC
size: few
D: .
V: TRBV13
J: TRBJ2-6

CDR3: CASSPHRETQYF
DNA: TGTGCCAGCAGCCCCCACCGAGAGACCCAGTACTTC
size: .
D: .
V: TRBV7-8
J: TRBJ2-5

CDR3: CASSSGRAEEPLHF
DNA: TGTGCCAGCAGCTCCGGACGGGCTGAGGAACCCCTCCACTTT
size: many
D: .
V: TRBV13
J: TRBJ1-6

CDR3: CASSLSPEGYGYTF
DNA: TGTGCCAGCAGCCTTAGTCCGGAAGGCTATGGCTACACCTTC
size: .
D: .
V: TRBV5-6
J: TRBJ1-2

CDR3: CASSWTGGYGYTF
DNA: TGTGCCAGCAGTTGGACAGGGGGCTATGGCTACACCTTC
size: .
D: TRBD1
V: TRBV11-3
J: TRBJ1-2

CDR3: CASSLEAGQGAYGYTF
DNA: TGTGCCAGCAGCTTAGAGGCCGGTCAGGGGGCATATGGCTACACCTTC
size: .
D: TRBD1
V: TRBV7-6
J: TRBJ1-2

CDR3: CASSDRGTGANVLTF
DNA: TGTGCCAGCAGTGACAGGGGGACTGGGGCCAACGTCCTGACTTTC
size: .
D: TRBD1
V: TRBV2
J: TRBJ2-6

CDR3: CASSTSAVDNEQFF
DNA: TGTGCCAGCAGCACCTCGGCGGTAGACAATGAGCAGTTCTTC
size: few
D: .
V: TRBV6-5
J: TRBJ2-1

CDR3: CSVIPGVLAKNIQYF
DNA: TGCAGCGTTATCCCCGGGGTGCTGGCCAAAAACATTCAGTACTTC
size: .
D: .
V: TRBV29-1
J: TRBJ2-4

CDR3: CASRQLDSPLHF
DNA: TGTGCCAGCAGACAGCTGGATTCACCCCTCCACTTT
size: few
D: .
V: TRBV28
J: TRBJ1-6

CDR3: CASSGQFNQPQHF
DNA: TGTGCCAGTAGCGGACAGTTCAATCAGCCCCAGCATTTT
size: .
D: .
V: TRBV19
J: TRBJ1-5

CDR3: CASSVGEGRSGNSPLHF
DNA: TGTGCCAGCAGCGTAGGGGAGGGGCGAAGTGGTAATTCACCCCTCCACTTT
size: .
D: .
V: TRBV9
J: TRBJ1-6

CDR3: CAWSASGVARDTQYF
DNA: TGTGCCTGGAGTGCGAGCGGGGTCGCGAGAGATACGCAGTATTTT
size: .
D: TRBD2
V: TRBV30
J: TRBJ2-3

CDR3: CAISDTGSNQPQHF
DNA: TGTGCCATCAGTGACACGGGTAGCAATCAGCCCCAGCATTTT
size: few
D: .
V: TRBV10-3
J: TRBJ1-5

CDR3: CASSDRGVNTGELFF
DNA: TGTGCCAGCAGCGACAGGGGGGTGAACACCGGGGAGCTGTTTTTT
size: .
D: TRBD1
V: TRBV27
J: TRBJ2-2

CDR3: CASSQARFGQYF
DNA: TGTGCCAGCAGCCAAGCGAGATTCGGGCAGTACTTC
size: .
D: .
V: TRBV14
J: TRBJ2-7

CDR3: CASSWADHNEQFF
DNA: TGTGCCAGCAGCTGGGCCGATCACAATGAGCAGTTCTTC
size: many
D: .
V: TRBV5-6
J: TRBJ2-1

CDR3: CAVGTGGAQETQYF
DNA: TGTGCCGTGGGGACAGGGGGGGCTCAAGAGACCCAGTACTTC
size: .
D: TRBD1
V: TRBV10-3
J: TRBJ2-5

CDR3: CASSLNPRLAGMETQYF
DNA: TGTGCCAGCAGCCTCAATCCCCGACTAGCGGGGATGGAGACCCAGTACTTC
size: few
D: TRBD2
V: TRBV27
J: TRBJ2-5

CDR3: CASRSGETQYF
DNA: TGTGCCAGCAGGTCAGGAGAGACCCAGTACTTC
size: .
D: .
V: TRBV27
J: TRBJ2-5

CDR3: CSVGRETQYF
DNA: TGCAGCGTCGGTAGAGAGACCCAGTACTTC
size: .
D: .
V: TRBV29-1
J: TRBJ2-5

CDR3: CAWSPGDRQFADEQFF
DNA: TGTGCCTGGAGTCCCGGGGACAGGCAGTTTGCGGATGAGCAGTTCTTC
size: few
D: TRBD1
V: TRBV30
J: TRBJ2-1

CDR3: CASSDPGQGDTEAFF
DNA: TGTGCCAGCAGTGACCCCGGACAGGGGGACACTGAAGCTTTCTTT
size: .
D: TRBD1
V: TRBV25-1
J: TRBJ1-1

CDR3: CASSSAGTSRIYGYTF
DNA: TGTGCCAGCAGTTCCGCCGGGACCAGTCGGATCTATGGCTACACCTTC
size: few
D: .
V: TRBV27
J: TRBJ1-2

CDR3: CASTRDLYGYTF
DNA: TGTGCCAGCACCCGGGACCTCTATGGCTACACCTTC
size: few
D: .
V: TRBV2
J: TRBJ1-2

CDR3: CASSPRAGNHGSYEQYF
DNA: TGTGCCAGCAGTCCCCGTGCAGGGAATCATGGTTCCTACGAGCAGTACTTC
size: few
D: .
V: TRBV28
J: TRBJ2-7

CDR3: CSVLRTGVNTGELFF
DNA: TGCAGCGTCTTACGGACAGGGGTAAACACCGGGGAGCTGTTTTTT
size: few
D: TRBD1
V: TRBV29-1
J: TRBJ2-2

CDR3: CASSPRTTTDTQYF
DNA: TGTGCCAGTAGCCCTCGGACTACCACAGATACGCAGTATTTT
size: .
D: .
V: TRBV19
J: TRBJ2-3

CDR3: CASSPDRGQPQHF
DNA: TGTGCCAGCTCACCCGACAGGGGACAGCCCCAGCATTTT
size: .
D: TRBD1
V: TRBV18
J: TRBJ1-5

CDR3: CASSLQLVNTEAFF
DNA: TGTGCCAGCAGTTTGCAGTTGGTTAACACTGAAGCTTTCTTT
size: .
D: .
V: TRBV28
J: TRBJ1-1

CDR3: CSVGREGNYGYTF
DNA: TGCAGCGTTGGCCGGGAAGGGAACTATGGCTACACCTTC
size: .
D: .
V: TRBV29-1
J: TRBJ1-2

CDR3: CASSQDVGGFSYNEQFF
DNA: TGTGCCAGCAGCCAAGACGTGGGGGGCTTCTCCTACAATGAGCAGTTCTTC
size: few
D: .
V: TRBV14
J: TRBJ2-1

CDR3: CASKEASGGNEQFF
DNA: TGTGCCTCAAAGGAAGCTAGCGGGGGGAATGAGCAGTTCTTC
size: .
D: TRBD2
V: TRBV14
J: TRBJ2-1

CDR3: CASSEQGRTEAFF
DNA: TGTGCCAGCAGCGAACAGGGGCGGACTGAAGCTTTCTTT
size: .
D: TRBD1
V: TRBV11-1
J: TRBJ1-1